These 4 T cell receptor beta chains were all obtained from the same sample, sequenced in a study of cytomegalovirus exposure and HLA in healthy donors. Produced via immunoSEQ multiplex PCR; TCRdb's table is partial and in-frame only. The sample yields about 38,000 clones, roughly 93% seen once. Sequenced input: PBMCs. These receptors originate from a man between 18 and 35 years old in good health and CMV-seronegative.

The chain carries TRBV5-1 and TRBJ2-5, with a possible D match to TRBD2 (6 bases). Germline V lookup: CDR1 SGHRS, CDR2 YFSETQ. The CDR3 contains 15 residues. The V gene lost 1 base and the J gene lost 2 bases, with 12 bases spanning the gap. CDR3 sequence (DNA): TGCGCCAGCAGCTTGAGACTGGCGGGACAAGAGACCCAGTACTTC. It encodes CASSLRLAGQETQYF.

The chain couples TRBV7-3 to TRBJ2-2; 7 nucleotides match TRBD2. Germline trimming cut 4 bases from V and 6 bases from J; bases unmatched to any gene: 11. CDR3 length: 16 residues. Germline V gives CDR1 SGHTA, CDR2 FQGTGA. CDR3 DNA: TGTGCCAGCAGCTCCCGCACCGGGAGGTTCCCCGGGGAGCTGTTTTTT. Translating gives CASSSRTGRFPGELFF.

CDR3 sequence: CASSYRQDGAGELFF. CDR3 DNA: TGTGCCAGCAGTTACCGCCAGGATGGCGCCGGGGAGCTGTTTTTT. This chain connects TRBV6-5 to TRBJ2-2; D gene unclear. Germline values: CDR1 MNHEY, CDR2 SVGAGI. V shed 2 bases and J shed 6 bases, with 13 bases lying between them. The length of the CDR3 is 15 residues.

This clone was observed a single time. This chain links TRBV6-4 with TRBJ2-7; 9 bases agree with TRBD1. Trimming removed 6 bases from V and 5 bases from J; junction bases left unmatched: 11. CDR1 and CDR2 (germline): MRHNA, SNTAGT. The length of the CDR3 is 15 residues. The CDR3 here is CASRLDRGDPNEQYF. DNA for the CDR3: TGTGCCAGCAGGCTTGACAGGGGGGACCCTAACGAGCAGTACTTC.